The sample holds one count of the clone carrying this TCR beta chain. What it binds is unknown. This sample is drawn from a study of lymphopenia after photon versus proton radiotherapy. The data were produced by immunoSEQ multiplex PCR, yet TCRdb's version contains in-frame clones alone and is incomplete. The sample has tens of thousands of clones, approximately 84% seen once; the top ten hold approximately 2%. Germline CDR1 and CDR2: SGDLS and YYNGEE. Trimming removed 0 bases at V and 1 base at J, with 8 bases between. This CDR3 comprises 14 residues. Points from the study as a whole: A bigger post-nadir fall in TCR diversity correlated inversely with survival time in deceased patients.

Sequenced here: peripheral blood, sampled from a patient treated with proton-based radiotherapy. The V gene is TRBV9, the J gene TRBJ2-7; D is uncertain. This clonotype was sampled from a man in his sixties with pancreatic cancer. In DNA, the CDR3 is TGTGCCAGCAGCGTAGATAGTGGATCCTACGAGCAGTACTTC. Residues: CASSVDSGSYEQYF.